Following are 3 T cell receptor beta chains from one sample sequenced in a study of cytomegalovirus exposure and HLA in healthy donors. The PCR made use of 60 Vbeta and 13 Jbeta primers. Sequencing used immunoSEQ multiplex PCR; TCRdb keeps in-frame clones, though not all of them. Here the sample spans about 170,000 clones, roughly 88% being singletons. Material: PBMCs. The source of these receptors is a boy aged 2 to 10 in good health and CMV-seronegative.

This chain connects TRBV5-5 to TRBJ1-4; TRBD1 matches at 7 bases. The V and J ends lost 3 bases and 0 bases, in that order; junction bases with no gene match: 5. Germline V CDR1 and CDR2: SGHKS, YYEKEE (reference sequence). The CDR3 has 16 amino acids. The CDR3 DNA is TGTGCCAGCAGCTGGGACAGAGCTTCAACTAATGAAAAACTGTTTTTT. Residues: CASSWDRASTNEKLFF. The complete variable domain, with remaining parts taken from reference TRBV5-5 and TRBJ1-4, reads DAGVTQSPTHLIKTRGQQVTLRCSPISGHKSVSWYQQVLGQGPQFIFQYYEKEERGRGNFPDRFSARQFPNYSSELNVNALLLGDSALYLCASSWDRASTNEKLFFGSGTQLSVL.

The CDR3 DNA reads as TGTGCCAGCAGCACCACTCGGGGGGACACTGAAGCTTTCTTT. Translated, it gives CASSTTRGDTEAFF. The chain recombines TRBV27 with TRBJ1-1; D is possibly TRBD1 (5 bases). Germline V gene sequence: CDR1 MNHEY, CDR2 SMNVEV (reference sequence). The CDR3 extends over 14 amino acids. Trimming removed 6 bases at V and 3 bases at J, with 14 bases between.

The J gene is TRBJ1-6, the V gene TRBV6-1, with 8 bases identical to TRBD1. J lost 7 bases, V lost 3 bases, and 2 bases had no gene match. The germline V gene has CDR1 MNHNS and CDR2 SASEGT. The CDR3 runs to 14 residues. The CDR3 loop is CASSDYRGNSPLHF. CDR3 DNA: TGTGCCAGCAGTGACTACAGGGGGAATTCACCCCTCCACTTT.